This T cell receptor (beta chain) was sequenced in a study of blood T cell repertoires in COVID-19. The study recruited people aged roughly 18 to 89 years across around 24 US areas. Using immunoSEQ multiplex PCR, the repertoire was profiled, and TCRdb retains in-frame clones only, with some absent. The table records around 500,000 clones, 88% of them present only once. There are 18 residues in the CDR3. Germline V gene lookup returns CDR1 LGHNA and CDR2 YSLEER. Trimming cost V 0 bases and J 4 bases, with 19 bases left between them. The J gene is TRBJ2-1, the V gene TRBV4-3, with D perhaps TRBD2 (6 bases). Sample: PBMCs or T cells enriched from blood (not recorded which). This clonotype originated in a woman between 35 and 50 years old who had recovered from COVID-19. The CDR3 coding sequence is TGCGCCAGCAGCCAAGATCCGACCGGCGGGGACCTGTACAATGAGCAGTTCTTC. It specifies CASSQDPTGGDLYNEQFF.